The entry below gives a single TCR beta chain sequence along with its context. Its specificity is not known. Other DNA sequences from this sample encode an identical CDR3 as well. The data belong to a study of vaccination effects on CD4 cells after COVID-19. Clones were sequenced by immunoSEQ multiplex PCR, and TCRdb holds only the in-frame ones, with some missing. Of 25,000 to 35,000 clones in the sample, about two thirds are singletons; the top ten hold 3.5% to 4%. CDR1 is SGDLS and CDR2 is YYNGEE in the germline V gene. The length of the CDR3 is 14 residues. V was trimmed by 0 bases and J by 7 bases, leaving 11 bases between them. When less than 13 days of culture had elapsed, CD4+ T cells were isolated.

This material consisted of CD4+ T cells from PBMCs cultured without peptide, taken before COVID-19 vaccination. The sequence was collected from a human donor who received a COVID-19 vaccine. V gene TRBV9 combines with J gene TRBJ1-5; D may be TRBD1 (6 bases). This chain's CDR3 is CASSVGGGGQPQHF. The CDR3 DNA follows: TGTGCCAGCAGCGTAGGAGGAGGGGGGCAGCCCCAGCATTTT.